Below are 15 T cell receptor beta chains sequenced from a single sample in a study of cytomegalovirus exposure and HLA in healthy donors. PCR used 60 Vbeta primers and 13 Jbeta primers. Repertoires were generated with immunoSEQ multiplex PCR, while TCRdb's copy carries only in-frame clones and drops some. Seen here are 110,000 to 150,000 clones, 60% to 80% observed once, and the top ten hold 1.5% to 2%. Sample: PBMCs. The receptors were gathered from a woman aged 25 to 39 in good health and CMV-seronegative.

In its sample, this clone was seen a few times. This sequence joins TRBV27 and TRBJ1-1; D ambiguous. Germline loops: CDR1 MNHEY, CDR2 SMNVEV (reference sequence). Trimming cost V 3 bases and J 3 bases, with 14 bases left between them. CDR3 length: 15 residues. The CDR3 DNA is TGTGCCAGCAGTTTCCGGGTCGGCTGGGACACTGAAGCTTTCTTT. This translates into CASSFRVGWDTEAFF.

The chain is built from TRBV6-6 and TRBJ1-5, with 8 bases fitting TRBD1. The CDR3 has 15 amino acids. CDR1 MNHNY and CDR2 SVGAGI come from the germline V gene (reference sequence). Trimming cost V 2 bases and J 3 bases; bases outside gene matches: 3. This CDR3 reads CASSYMTGVNQPQHF. As DNA, the CDR3 is TGTGCCAGCAGTTACATGACAGGGGTCAATCAGCCCCAGCATTTT.

This clone occurred once. The chain couples TRBV30 to TRBJ1-6; perhaps TRBD1 as D (6 bases). CDR3 length: 14 residues. V shed 3 bases and J shed 7 bases, with 13 bases lying between them. Germline assignment: CDR1 GTSNPN and CDR2 SVGIG (reference sequence). DNA of the CDR3: TGTGCCTGGAGCGGGGGGGCTGACAATTCACCCCTCCACTTT. Amino acid sequence: CAWSGGADNSPLHF.

The V gene is TRBV6-1, the J gene TRBJ1-1, with D possibly matching TRBD1 (5 bases). Per the germline V gene, CDR1 is MNHNS and CDR2 is SASEGT. CDR3 size: 13 residues. V lost 6 bases, J lost 2 bases, and 10 bases lay in between. The chain's CDR3 is CASSQGLNTEAFF. CDR3 nucleotide sequence: TGTGCCAGCAGCCAGGGATTAAACACTGAAGCTTTCTTT.

The gene calls are TRBV29-1 and TRBJ1-1; no reliable D call. V shed 4 bases and J shed 0 bases, with 12 bases lying between them. The CDR3 is 14 residues long. CDR1 is SQVTM and CDR2 is ANQGSEA in the germline V gene. CDR3 amino acids: CSVGLGAMNTEAFF. Here the CDR3 DNA reads TGCAGCGTTGGTTTGGGAGCGATGAACACTGAAGCTTTCTTT. Supplemented by reference TRBV29-1 and TRBJ1-1, the full variable domain reads SAVISQKPSRDICQRGTSLTIQCQVDSQVTMMFWYRQQPGQSLTLIATANQGSEATYESGFVIDKFPISRPNLTFSTLTVSNMSPEDSSIYLCSVGLGAMNTEAFFGQGTRLTVV.

The chain couples TRBV19 to TRBJ2-7; 9 bases match TRBD1. There are 15 residues in the CDR3. With 8 bases clipped from V and 0 bases from J, the junction kept 8 bases outside the gene matches. Germline V CDR1 and CDR2: LNHDA, SQIVND (reference sequence). CDR3 protein: CASSIGTGNSYEQYF. In DNA form, the CDR3 reads TGTGCCAGTTCGATTGGGACAGGGAACTCCTACGAGCAGTACTTC.

This clone was detected only once. The J gene is TRBJ1-6, the V gene TRBV9, with D tentatively TRBD1 (6 bases). V was cut by 2 bases and J by 5 bases, with 8 bases left in between. The germline CDR1 and CDR2 sequences are SGDLS and YYNGEE. This CDR3 is built from 14 residues. In nucleotides, the CDR3 is TGTGCCAGCAGCGTCGGACAGAATAATTCACCCCTCCACTTT. This gives the protein CASSVGQNNSPLHF. Combining the CDR3 with reference TRBV9 and TRBJ1-6 gives the whole variable domain DSGVTQTPKHLITATGQRVTLRCSPRSGDLSVYWYQQSLDQGLQFLIQYYNGEERAKGNILERFSAQQFPDLHSELNLSSLELGDSALYFCASSVGQNNSPLHFGNGTRLTVT.

This clone was counted only a few times. The V call is TRBV14, the J call TRBJ2-2; D possibly corresponds to TRBD1 (6 bases). This CDR3 is 13 amino acids long. V was shortened by 6 bases and J by 6 bases, with 11 bases between the two germline ends. Germline CDR1 SGHDN, CDR2 FVKESK. Written as DNA, the CDR3 is TGTGCCAGCAGTCACAGGGTGGCCGGGGAGCTGTTTTTT. Translated, it gives CASSHRVAGELFF.

The chain links TRBV27 to TRBJ2-1; no definite D call. V lost 9 bases, J lost 12 bases, and 15 bases lay in between. The germline gives CDR1 MNHEY, CDR2 SMNVEV (reference sequence). The CDR3 runs to 11 residues. The CDR3 is CASESLGRQFF. The CDR3 coding sequence is TGTGCCAGTGAATCCCTTGGGCGGCAGTTCTTC.

This clone came up once. The rearrangement joins TRBV5-1 to TRBJ1-1, with D uncertain. The V and J ends lost 4 bases and 4 bases respectively, with 23 bases between them. The CDR3 is 17 amino acids. Per the germline V gene, CDR1 is SGHRS and CDR2 is YFSETQ. This chain's CDR3 is CASSPGTLRNPGTEAFF. The CDR3 nucleotides read TGCGCCAGCAGCCCGGGAACTCTTAGGAATCCTGGCACTGAAGCTTTCTTT.

The chain combines TRBV6-5 with TRBJ1-1, with D unresolved. The germline V gene has CDR1 MNHEY and CDR2 SVGAGI. This CDR3 is built from 13 residues. V lost 2 bases to trimming and J lost 4 bases, with 8 bases between them. The CDR3 sequence: CASSYERVTEAFF. In DNA form, the CDR3 reads TGTGCCAGCAGTTACGAGCGGGTCACTGAAGCTTTCTTT.

V and J are TRBV7-6 and TRBJ1-1; possible D gene TRBD1, 5 bases. Germline V gene data show CDR1 as SGHVS and CDR2 as FNYEAQ. The germline V and J ends were trimmed by 1 base and 0 bases, with 6 bases remaining between them. CDR3 length equals 14 residues. The CDR3 nucleotides are TGTGCCAGCAGCTTAGGACAGATGAACACTGAAGCTTTCTTT. Amino acids: CASSLGQMNTEAFF.

Written as DNA, the CDR3 is TGTGCCAGCAGCCAGGACAGGGTGGGAACTGAAGCTTTCTTT. Its protein is CASSQDRVGTEAFF. The chain combines TRBV27 with TRBJ1-1, with TRBD1 matching 8 bases. Germline V lookup: CDR1 MNHEY, CDR2 SMNVEV (reference sequence). The CDR3 contains 14 residues. V gave up 6 bases and J gave up 5 bases; unmatched junction bases: 8.

This chain links TRBV14 with TRBJ2-1; tentative D call: TRBD2 (7 bases). The germline V gene encodes CDR1 SGHDN and CDR2 FVKESK. Trimming cost V 4 bases and J 8 bases, with 15 bases left between them. The CDR3 consists of 14 residues. CDR3 protein: CASSRSGGAHEQFF. DNA of the CDR3: TGTGCCAGCAGCCGTAGTGGGGGGGCGCATGAGCAGTTCTTC.

J is TRBJ1-2 and V is TRBV9, with unresolved D. V lost 3 bases to trimming and J lost 4 bases, with 16 bases between them. Germline V CDR1 and CDR2: SGDLS, YYNGEE. CDR3 length equals 15 residues. CDR3 DNA sequence: TGTGCCAGCAGCGGGAGGACTCCCACGGGCTATGGCTACACCTTC. It codes for CASSGRTPTGYGYTF. Drawing the rest from reference TRBV9 and TRBJ1-2, the complete variable domain is DSGVTQTPKHLITATGQRVTLRCSPRSGDLSVYWYQQSLDQGLQFLIQYYNGEERAKGNILERFSAQQFPDLHSELNLSSLELGDSALYFCASSGRTPTGYGYTFGSGTRLTVV.